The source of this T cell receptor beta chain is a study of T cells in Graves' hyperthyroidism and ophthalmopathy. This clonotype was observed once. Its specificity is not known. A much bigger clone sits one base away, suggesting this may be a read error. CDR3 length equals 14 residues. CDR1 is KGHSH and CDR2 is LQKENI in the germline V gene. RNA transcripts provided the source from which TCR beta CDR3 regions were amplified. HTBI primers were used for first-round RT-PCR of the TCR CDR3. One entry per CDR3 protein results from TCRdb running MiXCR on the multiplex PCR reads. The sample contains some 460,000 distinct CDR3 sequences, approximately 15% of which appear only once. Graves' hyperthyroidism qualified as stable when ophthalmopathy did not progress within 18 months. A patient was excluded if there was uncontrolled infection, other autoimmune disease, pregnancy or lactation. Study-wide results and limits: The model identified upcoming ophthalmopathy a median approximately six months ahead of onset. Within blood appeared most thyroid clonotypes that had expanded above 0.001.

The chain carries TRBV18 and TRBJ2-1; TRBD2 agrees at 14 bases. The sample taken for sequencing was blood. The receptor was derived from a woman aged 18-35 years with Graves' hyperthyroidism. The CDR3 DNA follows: TGTGCCAGCCCACCGGGACTAGCGGGAGAGAAGCAGTTCTTC. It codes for CASPPGLAGEKQFF. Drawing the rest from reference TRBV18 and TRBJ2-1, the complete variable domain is NAGVMQNPRHLVRRRGQEARLRCSPMKGHSHVYWYRQLPEEGLKFMVYLQKENIIDESGMPKERFSAEFPKEGPSILRIQQVVRGDSAAYFCASPPGLAGEKQFFGPGTRLTVL.